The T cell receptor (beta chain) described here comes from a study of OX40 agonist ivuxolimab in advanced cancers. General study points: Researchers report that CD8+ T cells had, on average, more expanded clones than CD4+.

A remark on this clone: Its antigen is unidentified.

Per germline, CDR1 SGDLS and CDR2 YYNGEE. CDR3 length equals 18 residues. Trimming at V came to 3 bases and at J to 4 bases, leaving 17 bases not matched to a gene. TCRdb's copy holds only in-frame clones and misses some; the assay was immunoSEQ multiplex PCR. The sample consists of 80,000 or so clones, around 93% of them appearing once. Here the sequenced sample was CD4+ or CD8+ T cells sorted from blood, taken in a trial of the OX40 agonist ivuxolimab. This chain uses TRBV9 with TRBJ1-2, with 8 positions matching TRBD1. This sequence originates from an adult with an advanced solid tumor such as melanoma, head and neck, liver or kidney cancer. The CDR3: CASSAEYGDRDRSYGYTF. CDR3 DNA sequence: TGTGCCAGCAGCGCGGAGTACGGGGACCGGGACAGGTCCTATGGCTACACCTTC.